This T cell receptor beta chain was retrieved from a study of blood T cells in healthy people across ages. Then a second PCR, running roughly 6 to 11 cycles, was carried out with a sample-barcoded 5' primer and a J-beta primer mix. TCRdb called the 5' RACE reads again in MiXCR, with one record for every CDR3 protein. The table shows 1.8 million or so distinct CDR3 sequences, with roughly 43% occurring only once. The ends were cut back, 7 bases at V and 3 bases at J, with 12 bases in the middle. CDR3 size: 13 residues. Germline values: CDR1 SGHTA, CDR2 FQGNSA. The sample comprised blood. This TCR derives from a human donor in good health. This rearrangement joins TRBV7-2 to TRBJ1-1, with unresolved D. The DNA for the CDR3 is TGTGCCAGCATCATCGGGTTGGACACTGAAGCTTTCTTT. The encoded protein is CASIIGLDTEAFF.